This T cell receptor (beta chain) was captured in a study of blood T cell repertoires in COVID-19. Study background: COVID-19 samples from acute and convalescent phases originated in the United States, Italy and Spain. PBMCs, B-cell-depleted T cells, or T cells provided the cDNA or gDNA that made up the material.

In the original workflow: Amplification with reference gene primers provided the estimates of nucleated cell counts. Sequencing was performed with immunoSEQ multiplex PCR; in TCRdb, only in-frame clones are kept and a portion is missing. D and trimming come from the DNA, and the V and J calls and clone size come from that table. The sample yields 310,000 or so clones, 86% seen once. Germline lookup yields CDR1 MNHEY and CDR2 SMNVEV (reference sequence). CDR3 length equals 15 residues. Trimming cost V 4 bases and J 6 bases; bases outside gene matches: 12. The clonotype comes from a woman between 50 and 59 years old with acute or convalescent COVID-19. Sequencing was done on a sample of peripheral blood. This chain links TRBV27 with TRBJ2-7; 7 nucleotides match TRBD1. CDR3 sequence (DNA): TGTGCCAGCAGTTCCCCGGGACAGAGGTTGGGCGAGCAGTACTTC. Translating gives CASSSPGQRLGEQYF.